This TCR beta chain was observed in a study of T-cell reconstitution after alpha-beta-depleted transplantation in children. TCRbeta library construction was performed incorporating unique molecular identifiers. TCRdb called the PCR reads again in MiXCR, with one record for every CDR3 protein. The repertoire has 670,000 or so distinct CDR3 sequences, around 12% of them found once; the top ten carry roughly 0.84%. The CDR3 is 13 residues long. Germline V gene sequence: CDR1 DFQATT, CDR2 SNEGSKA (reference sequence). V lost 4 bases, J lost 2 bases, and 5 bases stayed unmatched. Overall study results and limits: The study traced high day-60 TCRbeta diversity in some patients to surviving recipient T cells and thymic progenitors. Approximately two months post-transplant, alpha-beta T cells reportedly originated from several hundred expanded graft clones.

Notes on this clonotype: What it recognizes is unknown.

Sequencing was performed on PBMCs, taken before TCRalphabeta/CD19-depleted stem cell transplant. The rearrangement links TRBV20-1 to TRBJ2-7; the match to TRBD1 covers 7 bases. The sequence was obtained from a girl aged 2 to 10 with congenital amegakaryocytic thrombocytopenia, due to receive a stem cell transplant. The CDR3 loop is CSAKGASPYEQYF. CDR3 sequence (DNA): TGCAGTGCTAAGGGGGCCAGCCCCTACGAGCAGTACTTC.